Listed here is a single TCR beta chain. Researchers made TCR beta libraries by using iRepertoire HTBI primers and running Arm-PCR on CDR3 regions. TCRdb analysed the multiplex PCR reads with MiXCR anew, one entry per CDR3 protein. The sample shows a few hundred thousand distinct CDR3 sequences, approximately 10% of them seen only once. The data are from a study of regulatory T cells in long-lasting Graves disease. CDR1 is GTSNPN, CDR2 SVGIG, per germline (reference sequence). The CDR3 covers 13 residues. Trimming took off 0 bases at V and 5 bases at J, with 7 bases between the two ends. As to time point: newly diagnosed GD, antithyroid drugs for less than 3 months. PBMC-derived RNA was used for the TCR library. This sample was shared with a second study, whose subject was T cells in Graves' hyperthyroidism and ophthalmopathy. From that second work: Any patient presenting with uncontrolled infection, other autoimmune disease, pregnancy or lactation was left out. Most clonotypes expanded in thyroid above 0.001 were likewise present in blood.

The gene calls are TRBV30 and TRBJ1-4; tentative D call: TRBD1 (5 bases). The clonotype was recovered from a woman aged 18 to 35 with Graves disease. This material consisted of peripheral blood mononuclear cells (PBMCs), taken at new diagnosis, from a patient treated with antithyroid drugs. The CDR3 nucleotides read TGTGCCTGGAGTGTAGGGGTGAATGAAAAACTGTTTTTT. It specifies CAWSVGVNEKLFF. Complete variable domain (other parts from reference TRBV30 and TRBJ1-4): SQTIHQWPATLVQPVGSPLSLECTVEGTSNPNLYWYRQAAGRGLQLLFYSVGIGQISSEVPQNLSASRPQDRQFILSSKKLLLSDSGFYLCAWSVGVNEKLFFGSGTQLSVL.